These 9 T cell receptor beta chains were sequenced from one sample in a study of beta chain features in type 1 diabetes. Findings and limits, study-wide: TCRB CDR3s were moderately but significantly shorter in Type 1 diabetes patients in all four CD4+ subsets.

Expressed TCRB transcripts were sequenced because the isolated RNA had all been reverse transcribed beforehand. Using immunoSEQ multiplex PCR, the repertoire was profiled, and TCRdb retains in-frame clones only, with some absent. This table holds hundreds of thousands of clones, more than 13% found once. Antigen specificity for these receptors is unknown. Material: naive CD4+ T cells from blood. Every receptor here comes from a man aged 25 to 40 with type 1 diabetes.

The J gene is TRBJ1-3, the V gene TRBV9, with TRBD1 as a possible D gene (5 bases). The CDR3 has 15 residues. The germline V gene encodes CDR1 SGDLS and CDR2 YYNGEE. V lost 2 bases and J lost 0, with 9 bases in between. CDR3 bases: TGTGCCAGCAGCGTGCAGGGCTACTCTGGAAACACCATATATTTT. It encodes CASSVQGYSGNTIYF.

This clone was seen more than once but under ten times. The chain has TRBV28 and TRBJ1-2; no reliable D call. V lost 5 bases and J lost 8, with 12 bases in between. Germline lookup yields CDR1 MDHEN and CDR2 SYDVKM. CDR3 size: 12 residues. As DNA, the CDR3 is TGTGCCAGCAGTGTTACCCGGGTCGGCTACACCTTC. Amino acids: CASSVTRVGYTF.

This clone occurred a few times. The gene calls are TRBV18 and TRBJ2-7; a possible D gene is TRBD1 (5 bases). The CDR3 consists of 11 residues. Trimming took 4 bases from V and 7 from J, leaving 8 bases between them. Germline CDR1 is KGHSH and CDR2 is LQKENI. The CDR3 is CASSLRQEQYF. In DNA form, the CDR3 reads TGTGCCAGCTCACTCCGACAGGAGCAGTACTTC.

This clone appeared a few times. The CDR3 coding sequence is TGTGCCAGCAGCGTAGACGGGAGAGGAACCGGGGAGCTGTTTTTT. As protein: CASSVDGRGTGELFF. The chain joins TRBV9 to TRBJ2-2; TRBD2 might be the D (6 bases). This CDR3 spans 15 amino acids. Germline V lookup: CDR1 SGDLS, CDR2 YYNGEE. Trimming took off 0 bases at V and 5 bases at J, with 11 bases between the two ends.

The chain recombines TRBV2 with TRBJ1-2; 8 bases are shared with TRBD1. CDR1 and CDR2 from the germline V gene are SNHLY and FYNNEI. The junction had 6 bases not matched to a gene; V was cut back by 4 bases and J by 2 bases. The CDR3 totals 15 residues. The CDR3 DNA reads TGTGCCAGCAGTGCCGAGACAGGGGAAAACTATGGCTACACCTTC. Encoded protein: CASSAETGENYGYTF.

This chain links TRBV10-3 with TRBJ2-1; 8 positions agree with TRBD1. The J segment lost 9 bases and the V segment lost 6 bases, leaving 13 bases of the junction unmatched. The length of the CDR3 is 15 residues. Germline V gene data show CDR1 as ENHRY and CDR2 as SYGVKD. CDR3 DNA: TGTGCCATCAGCTCAACAGGGGGTGGGCGGAGTGAGCAGTTCTTC. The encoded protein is CAISSTGGGRSEQFF.

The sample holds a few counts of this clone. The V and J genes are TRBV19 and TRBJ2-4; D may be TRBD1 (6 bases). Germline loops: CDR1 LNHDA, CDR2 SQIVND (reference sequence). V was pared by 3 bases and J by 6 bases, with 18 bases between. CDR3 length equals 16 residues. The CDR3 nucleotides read TGTGCCAGTAGTATGTCAATACAGGGCCCGATAAACATTCAGTACTTC. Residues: CASSMSIQGPINIQYF. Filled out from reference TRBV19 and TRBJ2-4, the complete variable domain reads DGGITQSPKYLFRKEGQNVTLSCEQNLNHDAMYWYRQDPGQGLRLIYYSQIVNDFQKGDIAEGYSVSREKKESFPLTVTSAQKNPTAFYLCASSMSIQGPINIQYFGAGTRLSVL.

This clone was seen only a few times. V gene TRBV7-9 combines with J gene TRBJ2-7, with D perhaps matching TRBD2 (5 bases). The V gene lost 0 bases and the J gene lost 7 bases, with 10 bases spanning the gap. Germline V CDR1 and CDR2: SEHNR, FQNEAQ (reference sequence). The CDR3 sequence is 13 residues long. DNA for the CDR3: TGTGCCAGCAGCTTAGCGGGAGTGGATGAGCAGTACTTC. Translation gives CASSLAGVDEQYF. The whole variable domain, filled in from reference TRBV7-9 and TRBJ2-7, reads DTGVSQNPRHKITKRGQNVTFRCDPISEHNRLYWYRQTLGQGPEFLTYFQNEAQLEKSRLLSDRFSAERPKGSFSTLEIQRTEQGDSAMYLCASSLAGVDEQYFGPGTRLTVT.

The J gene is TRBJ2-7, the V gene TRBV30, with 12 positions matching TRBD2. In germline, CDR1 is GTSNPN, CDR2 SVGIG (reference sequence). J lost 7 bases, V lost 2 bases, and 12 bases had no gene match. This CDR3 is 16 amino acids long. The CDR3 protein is CAWSIDLAGGPGEQYF. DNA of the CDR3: TGTGCCTGGAGTATCGACCTAGCGGGAGGGCCGGGAGAGCAGTACTTC.